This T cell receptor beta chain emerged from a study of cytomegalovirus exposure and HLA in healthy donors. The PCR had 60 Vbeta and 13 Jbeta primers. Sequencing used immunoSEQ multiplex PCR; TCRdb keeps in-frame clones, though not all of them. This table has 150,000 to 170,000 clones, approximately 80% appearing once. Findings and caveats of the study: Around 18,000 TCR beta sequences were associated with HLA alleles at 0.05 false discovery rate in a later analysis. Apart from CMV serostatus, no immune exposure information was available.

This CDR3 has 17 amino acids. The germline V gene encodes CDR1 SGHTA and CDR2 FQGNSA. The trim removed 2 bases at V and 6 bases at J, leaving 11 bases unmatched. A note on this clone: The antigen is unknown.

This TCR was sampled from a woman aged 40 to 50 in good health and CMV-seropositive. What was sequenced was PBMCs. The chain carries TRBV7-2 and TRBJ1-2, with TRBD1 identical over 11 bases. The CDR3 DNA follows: TGTGCCAGCAGCTTAAAATCGAGGACAGGGGGCCATCATGGCTACACCTTC. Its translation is CASSLKSRTGGHHGYTF.